This T cell receptor (beta chain) derives from a study of graft-versus-host responses after intestinal transplantation. Study summary: Anti-thymocyte globulin induction was given to all recipients, followed by tacrolimus and steroids for around three years.

Trimming cost V 4 bases and J 6 bases, with 7 bases left between them. This CDR3 region has 12 residues. Germline V gives CDR1 LNHDA, CDR2 SQIVND (reference sequence). A note on this clone: Antigen: not known.

The assay was immunoSEQ multiplex PCR, and TCRdb's table has in-frame clones only and misses some. The sample includes about 93,000 clones, approximately 95% of them seen just once. General study points: Individuals who had graft-donor T cell macrochimerism had allografts that showed high graft-versus-host to host-versus-graft clonal ratios.

This receptor was identified in a human donor who received an intestinal transplant. Here the sequenced sample was unstimulated CD8+ T cells sorted from spleen or lymph node cells, taken before intestinal transplant. This chain uses TRBV19 with TRBJ2-1; no firm D call. The CDR3 loop is CASSTGFNEQFF. CDR3 coding DNA: TGTGCCAGTAGTACAGGATTCAATGAGCAGTTCTTC. Combining the CDR3 with reference TRBV19 and TRBJ2-1 gives the whole variable domain DGGITQSPKYLFRKEGQNVTLSCEQNLNHDAMYWYRQDPGQGLRLIYYSQIVNDFQKGDIAEGYSVSREKKESFPLTVTSAQKNPTAFYLCASSTGFNEQFFGPGTRLTVL.